The 26 T cell receptor beta chains given below trace back to one sample, sequenced in a study of shared clonotypes between healthy human individuals. Libraries were prepared by immunoSEQ multiplex PCR; TCRdb keeps only in-frame clonotypes and omits some of them. There are over 700,000 clones in the sample; 55% to 75% occur only once, and more than 1.5% lies in the top ten. Sequenced sample: memory CD4+ T cells sorted from blood. The subset was: CD45RA-negative fraction. All receptors come from a woman aged 25 to 45 in good health.

The V call is TRBV7-3, the J call TRBJ2-2; 7 bases are shared with TRBD1. The V segment lost 5 bases and the J segment 2 bases; nucleotides outside the gene matches: 5. In germline, CDR1 is SGHTA, CDR2 FQGTGA. The CDR3 extends over 15 amino acids. CDR3 bases: TGTGCCAGCAGCCATCGACAGGGAAACACCGGGGAGCTGTTTTTT. It codes for CASSHRQGNTGELFF. Combining the CDR3 with reference TRBV7-3 and TRBJ2-2 gives the whole variable domain GAGVSQTPSNKVTEKGKYVELRCDPISGHTALYWYRQSLGQGPEFLIYFQGTGAADDSGLPNDRFFAVRPEGSVSTLKIQRTERGDSAVYLCASSHRQGNTGELFFGEGSRLTVL.

V is TRBV28 and J is TRBJ2-7; D unclear. Germline V lookup: CDR1 MDHEN, CDR2 SYDVKM. Trimming took 4 bases from V and 3 from J, leaving 10 bases between them. The CDR3 sequence is 13 residues long. CDR3 in amino acids: CASSSTQDYEQYF. In nucleotides, the CDR3 is TGTGCCAGCAGTTCGACCCAAGACTACGAGCAGTACTTC.

The chain uses TRBV7-2 and TRBJ2-7, with D uncertain. CDR1 is SGHTA and CDR2 is FQGNSA in the germline V gene. Trimming removed 6 bases from V and 0 bases from J, with 12 bases in between. There are 14 residues in the CDR3. The CDR3 DNA reads as TGTGCCAGCAGACCTAACTCCGGCTCCTACGAGCAGTACTTC. Translating gives CASRPNSGSYEQYF.

This sequence joins TRBV6-1 and TRBJ1-5; D perhaps matches TRBD1 (5 bases). Germline CDR1 is MNHNS and CDR2 is SASEGT. The CDR3 is 13 amino acids. Trimming removed 6 bases from V and 6 bases from J, with 12 bases in between. CDR3 in amino acids: CASRTTGGQPQHF. DNA for the CDR3: TGTGCCAGCAGAACAACGGGGGGTCAGCCCCAGCATTTT.

The V gene is TRBV5-1, the J gene TRBJ2-5, with D possibly being TRBD1 (6 bases). CDR3 size: 13 residues. Germline V CDR1 and CDR2: SGHRS, YFSETQ. The germline V and J ends were trimmed by 7 bases and 4 bases, with 14 bases remaining between them. The CDR3 DNA reads TGCGCCAGCGGCCAACAGGGTTCAGAGACCCAGTACTTC. It codes for CASGQQGSETQYF.

The rearrangement joins TRBV5-6 to TRBJ1-1; tentative D call: TRBD1 (5 bases). This CDR3 has 16 amino acids. The V end lost 0 bases, the J end lost 2 bases, and 14 bases lay between the germline ends. Germline lookup yields CDR1 SGHDT and CDR2 YYEEEE. This CDR3 is CASSLEVGRVNTEAFF. In DNA, the CDR3 is TGTGCCAGCAGCTTGGAAGTGGGCAGGGTAAACACTGAAGCTTTCTTT.

The rearrangement links TRBV25-1 to TRBJ2-7; D assignment may be TRBD1 or TRBD2 (5 bases each). CDR3 length: 16 residues. From germline, CDR1 is MGHDK and CDR2 SYGVNS. The V end lost 2 bases, the J end lost 0 bases, and 14 bases lay between the germline ends. The CDR3 DNA reads as TGTGCCAGCAGTGAAGCATCACCGGGGCGCTCCTACGAGCAGTACTTC. Translating it yields CASSEASPGRSYEQYF.

The chain joins TRBV7-2 to TRBJ2-1; the D gene is possibly TRBD1 (5 bases). Trimming cost V 8 bases and J 4 bases, with 6 bases left between them. Germline V CDR1 and CDR2: SGHTA, FQGNSA. The CDR3 contains 11 residues. In DNA form, the CDR3 reads TGTGCCAGCGCAGGGTACAATGAGCAGTTCTTC. Protein sequence: CASAGYNEQFF.

The rearrangement joins TRBV19 to TRBJ2-1; no clear D gene. Looked up from germline, CDR1 is LNHDA and CDR2 is SQIVND (reference sequence). The CDR3 length is 12 residues. The germline V and J ends were trimmed by 7 bases and 4 bases, with 8 bases remaining between them. CDR3: CASTSRYNEQFF. DNA of the CDR3: TGTGCCAGTACCTCGCGATACAATGAGCAGTTCTTC.

The chain links TRBV5-1 to TRBJ1-2; the D is unclear. CDR1 and CDR2 (germline): SGHRS, YFSETQ. Trimming took 5 bases from V and 0 from J, leaving 8 bases between them. The CDR3 covers 13 residues. The chain's CDR3 is CASSLRANYGYTF. CDR3 sequence (DNA): TGCGCCAGCAGTTTGAGGGCTAACTATGGCTACACCTTC.

The chain carries TRBV7-3 and TRBJ2-4; 7 bases map to TRBD1. The CDR3 runs 15 residues. J was trimmed by 3 bases and V by 4 bases; bases with no gene match: 6. Germline V gene lookup returns CDR1 SGHTA and CDR2 FQGTGA. This CDR3 is CASSSLQGSKNIQYF. CDR3 nucleotide sequence: TGTGCCAGCAGCTCATTACAGGGGAGCAAAAACATTCAGTACTTC.

The chain has TRBV10-2 and TRBJ2-1; 7 positions agree with TRBD2. The CDR3 extends over 13 amino acids. Germline values: CDR1 WSHSY, CDR2 SAAADI. V shed 6 bases, J shed 5 bases, and the junction held 4 bases outside the gene matches. CDR3 amino acids: CASRLAQNNEQFF. The CDR3 DNA is TGCGCCAGCAGACTAGCGCAGAACAATGAGCAGTTCTTC.

This clone was seen just once. The chain couples TRBV28 to TRBJ2-7; 13 nucleotides agree with TRBD2. After removal of 1 base from V and 5 bases from J, the junction contained 14 bases not matched to a gene. The CDR3 totals 19 residues. CDR1 MDHEN and CDR2 SYDVKM come from the germline V gene. The CDR3 spells CASSLLIGGGLAGSDEQYF. Here the CDR3 DNA reads TGTGCCAGCAGTTTATTGATTGGCGGGGGACTAGCGGGATCAGACGAGCAGTACTTC.

The rearrangement joins TRBV7-2 to TRBJ1-6; D possibly corresponds to TRBD1 (6 bases). The V gene lost 2 bases and the J gene lost 10 bases, with 15 bases spanning the gap. The CDR3 contains 15 residues. Germline V gives CDR1 SGHTA, CDR2 FQGNSA. CDR3 bases: TGTGCCAGCAGCTTAAGTTTCGGGGGCAGGTCACCCCTCCACTTT. Amino acids: CASSLSFGGRSPLHF. The variable domain in full, completed from reference TRBV7-2 and TRBJ1-6, reads GAGVSQSPSNKVTEKGKDVELRCDPISGHTALYWYRQSLGQGLEFLIYFQGNSAPDKSGLPSDRFSAERTGGSVSTLTIQRTQQEDSAVYLCASSLSFGGRSPLHFGNGTRLTVT.

This clone was detected a few times. One end of the junction does not line up with germline, which may come from a read error. This chain joins TRBV7-2 and TRBJ2-1; TRBD2 is a possible D gene (5 bases). CDR1 and CDR2 (germline): SGHTA, FQGNSA. The CDR3 has 13 residues. CDR3: CASSPAVGSSRVF. CDR3 DNA: TGTGCCAGCAGCCCCGCGGTAGGATCTAGCCGAGTCTTC.

The V gene is TRBV29-1, the J gene TRBJ2-1, with D possibly TRBD2 on 6 matching bases. This CDR3 is built from 13 residues. Germline lookup yields CDR1 SQVTM and CDR2 ANQGSEA. V was clipped by 4 bases and J by 0 bases, with 7 bases between them. The CDR3 region is CSVVGSSYNEQFF. As DNA, the CDR3 is TGCAGCGTTGTCGGGAGCTCCTACAATGAGCAGTTCTTC.

The CDR3 nucleotides are TGTGCCAGCTCACTCGGACAGGGTGTAGGCACTGAAGCTTTCTTT. It yields the protein CASSLGQGVGTEAFF. This sequence joins TRBV18 and TRBJ1-1; 8 nucleotides align to TRBD1. V trimming: 4 bases; J trimming: 4 bases; junction bases outside the gene matches: 8. This CDR3 has 15 residues. Per germline, CDR1 KGHSH and CDR2 LQKENI. Full variable domain (outside the CDR3, taken from reference TRBV18 and TRBJ1-1): NAGVMQNPRHLVRRRGQEARLRCSPMKGHSHVYWYRQLPEEGLKFMVYLQKENIIDESGMPKERFSAEFPKEGPSILRIQQVVRGDSAAYFCASSLGQGVGTEAFFGQGTRLTVV.

A few counts support this clone. The genes are TRBV19 and TRBJ2-7, with D uncertain. CDR3 size: 14 residues. The ends were cut back, 0 bases at V and 4 bases at J, with 10 bases in the middle. CDR1 is LNHDA, CDR2 SQIVND, per germline (reference sequence). CDR3: CASSIDSPTYEQYF. The DNA of the CDR3 is TGTGCCAGTAGTATAGATTCCCCTACGTACGAGCAGTACTTC.

This chain's CDR3 is CASSLGGFDYGYTF. Written as DNA, the CDR3 is TGTGCCAGCAGCTTGGGAGGGTTCGACTATGGCTACACCTTC. The V call is TRBV5-4, the J call TRBJ1-2; D remains unclear. V shed 0 bases and J shed 3 bases, with 9 bases lying between them. This CDR3 is 14 amino acids long. Germline values: CDR1 SGHNT, CDR2 YYREEE (reference sequence).

The genes are TRBV28 and TRBJ2-1; D may be TRBD1 or TRBD2 (5 bases each). This CDR3 has 12 residues. Germline CDR1 MDHEN, CDR2 SYDVKM. Between the trimmed V and J ends, which lost 2 bases and 11 bases, there was a span of 10 bases. The CDR3 bases are TGTGCCAGCAGTTTAGGGACCTTTAAGCAGTTCTTC. As protein: CASSLGTFKQFF.

This clone appeared once. The same CDR3 also results from other DNA sequences found in this sample. The V gene is TRBV29-1, the J gene TRBJ2-6; D may be TRBD1 or TRBD2 (5 bases each). Germline loops: CDR1 SQVTM, CDR2 ANQGSEA. The CDR3 loop spans 14 amino acids. V lost 6 bases to trimming and J lost 2 bases, with 11 bases between them. DNA of the CDR3: TGCAGCGTCGCGAGGGGAACTGGGGCCAACGTCCTGACTTTC. It is translated as CSVARGTGANVLTF.

This clone was counted once. The V and J genes are TRBV5-4 and TRBJ2-3, with a weak D call TRBD2 (6 bases). This CDR3 is built from 15 residues. V was cut by 0 bases and J by 0 bases, with 8 bases left in between. Germline CDR1 reads SGHNT; CDR2 reads YYREEE (reference sequence). This CDR3 reads CASSLGLASTDTQYF. In DNA form, the CDR3 reads TGTGCCAGCAGCTTGGGGCTAGCGAGCACAGATACGCAGTATTTT.

The chain recombines TRBV28 with TRBJ2-5, with 11 positions matching TRBD1. Germline values: CDR1 MDHEN, CDR2 SYDVKM. This CDR3 is built from 15 residues. V was pared by 10 bases and J by 0 bases, with 7 bases of the junction left unmatched. The CDR3 is CATTDRGLYQETQYF. DNA for the CDR3: TGTGCCACAACGGACAGGGGGCTGTACCAAGAGACCCAGTACTTC.

The chain carries TRBV14 and TRBJ1-5; D is unclear. CDR3 size: 13 residues. Germline V lookup: CDR1 SGHDN, CDR2 FVKESK. V was trimmed by 4 bases and J by 4 bases, leaving 8 bases between them. The CDR3 region is CASSPGLNQPQHF. The CDR3 DNA follows: TGTGCCAGCAGCCCTGGGCTTAATCAGCCCCAGCATTTT. Full variable domain (missing parts from reference TRBV14 and TRBJ1-5): EAGVTQFPSHSVIEKGQTVTLRCDPISGHDNLYWYRRVMGKEIKFLLHFVKESKQDESGMPNNRFLAERTGGTYSTLKVQPAELEDSGVYFCASSPGLNQPQHFGDGTRLSIL.

The V call is TRBV28, the J call TRBJ1-3; D is unresolved. From germline, CDR1 is MDHEN and CDR2 SYDVKM. The CDR3 is 14 residues long. Trimming took off 6 bases at V and 1 base at J, with 10 bases between the two ends. The chain's CDR3 is CASSPGRSGNTIYF. In nucleotides, the CDR3 is TGTGCCAGCAGCCCCGGGAGATCTGGAAACACCATATATTTT.

The chain has TRBV29-1 and TRBJ2-3; the D gene could be TRBD1 or TRBD2 (6 bases each). CDR3 length: 12 amino acids. Looked up from germline, CDR1 is SQVTM and CDR2 is ANQGSEA. Trimming left V 6 bases short and J 4 bases short, with 11 bases between. The CDR3 bases are TGCAGCGTGGCGGGACAACCAGATACGCAGTATTTT. Translating gives CSVAGQPDTQYF.